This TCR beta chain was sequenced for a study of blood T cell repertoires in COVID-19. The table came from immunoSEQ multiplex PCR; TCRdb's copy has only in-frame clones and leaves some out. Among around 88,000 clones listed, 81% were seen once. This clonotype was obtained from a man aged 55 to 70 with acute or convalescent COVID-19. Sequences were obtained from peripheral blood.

The CDR3 protein is CASSDGEKLFF. The CDR3 DNA reads TGTGCCAGCAGTGACGGCGAAAAACTGTTTTTT. The chain uses TRBV6-4 and TRBJ1-4; D ambiguous. This CDR3 contains 11 residues. Trimming pared 2 bases from V and 8 bases from J, leaving 3 bases between. CDR1 and CDR2 (germline): MRHNA, SNTAGT.